This T cell receptor beta chain was sequenced for a study of T-cell reconstitution after alpha-beta-depleted transplantation in children. Study-level results: After one year, T-cell counts and TCRbeta diversity mostly came from new T cells. The study reportedly traced alpha-beta T cells about two months after transplant to several hundred expanded graft clones. It was surviving recipient T cells and thymic progenitors that gave some patients high TCRbeta diversity at day 60.

This clonotype was counted many times. Antigen specificity is unknown. The library targeted TCRbeta and was prepared with unique molecular identifiers. TCRdb re-called the PCR reads with MiXCR, one entry per CDR3 protein. The sample comprises about 200,000 distinct CDR3 sequences, 6.3% of which are singletons, and about 4.3% rests with the top ten. The length of the CDR3 is 13 residues. The V and J ends lost 5 bases and 1 base, in that order; junction bases with no gene match: 2. Per germline, CDR1 DFQATT and CDR2 SNEGSKA (reference sequence). The receptor was isolated from a girl in the first two years of life with combined immunodeficiency, due to receive a stem cell transplant. Sample: PBMCs, taken before TCRalphabeta/CD19-depleted stem cell transplant. This chain links TRBV20-1 with TRBJ1-5, with 7 bases identical to TRBD1. As DNA, the CDR3 is TGCAGTGCTTCGACAGGGAGCAATCAGCCCCAGCATTTT. Amino acid sequence: CSASTGSNQPQHF.